One sample yielded the 29 T cell receptor beta chains listed below, sequenced in a study of shared clonotypes between healthy human individuals. Profiling relied on immunoSEQ multiplex PCR, and the TCRdb table lists in-frame clones only, not all of them. The profile shows 2 million to 3 million clones, under 95% of them singletons. Sequencing was performed on naive CD4+ T cells from PBMCs. Subset defined: CD45RA+ positively selected. These TCRs come from a man in his late teens or twenties in good health. Some clones in this sample may be carry-over from other donors' samples.

This rearrangement joins TRBV28 to TRBJ2-4, with a possible D match to TRBD2 (6 bases). CDR1 is MDHEN, CDR2 SYDVKM, per germline. With 6 bases removed from V and 15 bases from J, the gap between germline ends came to 18 bases. The CDR3 has 12 amino acids. CDR3 DNA: TGTGCCAGCAGCCAAGCCGGGACTTGGCTGTACTTC. Protein product: CASSQAGTWLYF.

Of note for this clone: This CDR3 is also generated by other DNA sequences in the sample. V and J are TRBV5-1 and TRBJ2-5; TRBD1 aligns across 9 bases. Germline loops: CDR1 SGHRS, CDR2 YFSETQ. The CDR3 is 15 residues long. V lost 0 bases and J lost 1; bases outside the gene matches: 1. The DNA for the CDR3 is TGCGCCAGCAGCTTGGGACAGGGGGGCCAAGAGACCCAGTACTTC. The encoded protein is CASSLGQGGQETQYF.

The chain employs TRBV10-3 and TRBJ2-1, with 12 bases that match TRBD2. The CDR3 length is 17 residues. J lost 7 bases, V lost 3 bases, and 10 bases had no gene match. The germline CDR1 and CDR2 sequences are ENHRY and SYGVKD. Written as DNA, the CDR3 is TGTGCCATCAGTGACCCCTCACTAGCGGGAGGTTCTAATGAGCAGTTCTTC. Its translation: CAISDPSLAGGSNEQFF.

The chain recombines TRBV19 with TRBJ1-1, with 8 nucleotides matching TRBD1. The length of the CDR3 is 14 residues. The ends lost 5 bases at V and 4 bases at J; junction bases unmatched: 6. CDR1 LNHDA and CDR2 SQIVND come from the germline V gene (reference sequence). CDR3: CASSQPGGSTEAFF. The CDR3 DNA follows: TGTGCCAGTAGTCAACCAGGGGGCTCCACTGAAGCTTTCTTT.

For the CDR3, the DNA is TGTGCCAGTAGGAGAGAGCACGGAGCCGTGGGGACCCAGTACTTC. This sequence encodes CASRREHGAVGTQYF. V and J are TRBV19 and TRBJ2-5, with no clear D. CDR3 length equals 15 residues. Germline V CDR1 and CDR2: LNHDA, SQIVND (reference sequence). The V gene lost 6 bases and the J gene lost 7 bases, with 21 bases spanning the gap.

This sequence joins TRBV6-5 and TRBJ2-1; a possible D gene is TRBD2 (6 bases). With 11 bases removed from V and 9 bases from J, the gap between germline ends came to 14 bases. The CDR3 totals 11 residues. Germline CDR1 and CDR2: MNHEY and SVGAGI. The CDR3 reads CAARGKTEQFF. CDR3 DNA sequence: TGTGCCGCTCGCGGGAAAACTGAGCAGTTCTTC.

The chain couples TRBV5-1 to TRBJ2-7; D remains unclear. This CDR3 is 13 amino acids long. Germline V lookup: CDR1 SGHRS, CDR2 YFSETQ. Trimming stripped 1 base from V and 2 bases from J, with 7 bases between. The CDR3 nucleotides are TGCGCCAGCAGCTTGAGGCAGCCCTACGAGCAGTACTTC. Translating gives CASSLRQPYEQYF.

The chain combines TRBV19 with TRBJ2-5; no clear D. This CDR3 spans 14 amino acids. V lost 9 bases and J lost 5, with 19 bases in between. CDR1 and CDR2 from the germline V gene are LNHDA and SQIVND (reference sequence). The chain's CDR3 is CASAARARRETQYF. The CDR3 DNA reads TGTGCCAGCGCCGCCCGGGCCCGGCGGGAGACCCAGTACTTC.

The chain joins TRBV4-1 to TRBJ2-5; D is perhaps TRBD2 (7 bases). CDR3 size: 14 residues. Trimming shortened V by 2 bases and J by 4 bases, and 11 bases separated the two germline ends. CDR1 is MGHRA and CDR2 is YSYEKL in the germline V gene. The CDR3 nucleotides read TGCGCCAGCAGCCAAAAGGGGGGGATAGAGACCCAGTACTTC. Protein: CASSQKGGIETQYF.

V is TRBV5-6 and J is TRBJ2-1; TRBD2 matches 8 bases. V gave up 3 bases and J gave up 3 bases; unmatched junction bases: 17. Germline values: CDR1 SGHDT, CDR2 YYEEEE. This CDR3 is 19 amino acids long. The CDR3 sequence: CASSCTFRSSGPNYNEQFF. The CDR3 DNA sequence: TGTGCCAGCAGCTGCACCTTTCGTTCTAGCGGGCCGAACTACAATGAGCAGTTCTTC.

The V gene is TRBV9, the J gene TRBJ2-1; weak D call: TRBD2 (5 bases). The CDR3 runs 14 residues. The germline gives CDR1 SGDLS, CDR2 YYNGEE. V was shortened by 0 bases and J by 6 bases, with 10 bases between the two germline ends. The CDR3 coding sequence is TGTGCCAGCAGCGTAGGGGAGTCTGGCAATGAGCAGTTCTTC. As protein: CASSVGESGNEQFF.

Worth noting for this clone: The junction does not match germline at one end; this may be a read error. This chain uses TRBV11-3 with TRBJ1-2; D is unresolved. This CDR3 spans 15 amino acids. Germline V gene lookup returns CDR1 SGHNT and CDR2 YENEEA. DNA for the CDR3: TGTGCCAGCAGCTTAGATCTATCACAACACTATGGTTACACCTTC. Residues: CASSLDLSQHYGYTF.

The chain carries TRBV7-2 and TRBJ2-3, with 8 bases lining up with TRBD2. The CDR3 totals 17 residues. The V gene end was trimmed by 7 bases and the J gene end by 2 bases; junction bases not matched to a gene: 14. Per the germline V gene, CDR1 is SGHTA and CDR2 is FQGNSA. The CDR3 nucleotides are TGTGCCAGCACCGGACGGCCGGGAGCGGGAGTCACAGATACGCAGTATTTT. This encodes CASTGRPGAGVTDTQYF.

The chain has TRBV6-1 and TRBJ1-4; unclear D gene. CDR3 length equals 14 residues. V was cut by 5 bases and J by 0 bases, with 7 bases left in between. Germline CDR1 reads MNHNS; CDR2 reads SASEGT. This CDR3 is CASSPVSTNEKLFF. The CDR3 bases are TGTGCCAGCAGTCCCGTCTCAACTAATGAAAAACTGTTTTTT.

The V and J genes are TRBV4-3 and TRBJ2-3; 7 bases map to TRBD2. V was pared by 3 bases and J by 0 bases, with 9 bases of the junction left unmatched. The CDR3 covers 17 residues. CDR1 and CDR2 (germline): LGHNA, YSLEER. CDR3 residues: CASSQSTGTTSTDTQYF. The CDR3 coding sequence is TGCGCCAGCAGCCAGAGCACCGGGACTACTAGCACAGATACGCAGTATTTT.

This clone showed up just once. This chain connects TRBV7-8 to TRBJ2-7; no definite D call. The CDR3 extends over 10 amino acids. CDR1 and CDR2 (germline): SGHVS, FQNEAQ. The CDR3 DNA reads as TGTTGTAGTACGGACTACGAGCAGTACTTC. Translating it yields CCSTDYEQYF.

The rearrangement joins TRBV4-3 to TRBJ1-2; TRBD1 might be the D (5 bases). CDR3 length: 18 residues. The V end was cut by 0 bases, the J end by 0 bases, with 17 bases between. Germline V CDR1 and CDR2: LGHNA, YSLEER. Here the CDR3 reads CASSQDWARETTNYGYTF. The CDR3, as DNA: TGCGCCAGCAGCCAAGATTGGGCCAGGGAAACAACTAACTATGGCTACACCTTC.

This rearrangement joins TRBV11-2 to TRBJ2-7; the match to TRBD2 covers 7 bases. Per germline, CDR1 SGHAT and CDR2 FQNNGV. The CDR3 is 14 amino acids. Germline trimming cut 11 bases from V and 1 base from J; bases unmatched to any gene: 11. CDR3 DNA sequence: TGTGCCGCCCGCCCCAGCGGGGTATCCTACGAGCAGTACTTC. This sequence encodes CAARPSGVSYEQYF.

The CDR3 here is CASSFGLSETQYF. CDR3 bases: TGTGCCAGCAGCTTCGGGCTTTCGGAGACCCAGTACTTC. The chain carries TRBV5-5 and TRBJ2-5; D uncertain. Germline lookup yields CDR1 SGHKS and CDR2 YYEKEE (reference sequence). CDR3 length: 13 amino acids. V shed 2 bases and J shed 5 bases, with 10 bases lying between them.

This sequence joins TRBV10-2 and TRBJ1-2; maybe TRBD1 (5 bases). CDR3 length: 15 amino acids. The ends were cut back, 5 bases at V and 0 bases at J, with 13 bases in the middle. Germline lookup yields CDR1 WSHSY and CDR2 SAAADI. CDR3 sequence reads: CASSSPGVANYGYTF. CDR3 coding DNA: TGCGCCAGCAGTTCCCCGGGGGTAGCTAACTATGGCTACACCTTC.

This clone was observed a handful of times. This specimen includes other DNA sequences encoding the same CDR3. This sequence joins TRBV28 and TRBJ1-1, with D perhaps TRBD1 (5 bases). Trimming shortened V by 6 bases and J by 5 bases, and 10 bases separated the two germline ends. The CDR3 consists of 12 residues. Germline CDR1 MDHEN, CDR2 SYDVKM. The CDR3 DNA is TGTGCCAGCAGCCAGCAGGGTACTGAAGCTTTCTTT. Protein: CASSQQGTEAFF.

The rearrangement links TRBV6-1 to TRBJ2-3; D remains ambiguous. The CDR3 runs 11 residues. The germline gives CDR1 MNHNS, CDR2 SASEGT. V shed 6 bases and J shed 5 bases, with 6 bases lying between them. In nucleotides, the CDR3 is TGTGCCAGCAGAACGGGAGATACGCAGTATTTT. It specifies CASRTGDTQYF.

V gene TRBV10-1 combines with J gene TRBJ2-2; tentatively, D is TRBD2 (6 bases). V was clipped by 6 bases and J by 7 bases, with 12 bases between them. This CDR3 is 13 amino acids long. CDR1 and CDR2 from the germline V gene are WNHNN and SYGVQD (reference sequence). DNA of the CDR3: TGCGCCAGCAGGGACTACGGTAACGGGGAGCTGTTTTTT. Amino acids: CASRDYGNGELFF.

The chain joins TRBV28 to TRBJ1-3; maybe TRBD1 (5 bases). CDR1 and CDR2 from the germline V gene are MDHEN and SYDVKM. This CDR3 contains 15 residues. The V gene lost 6 bases and the J gene lost 0 bases, with 12 bases spanning the gap. CDR3 sequence (DNA): TGTGCCAGCAGCCTCAGGGAAATCTCTGGAAACACCATATATTTT. Its translation: CASSLREISGNTIYF.

The genes are TRBV9 and TRBJ1-1; TRBD1 matches at 8 bases. The junction had 8 bases not matched to a gene; V was cut back by 3 bases and J by 4 bases. CDR3 length: 15 amino acids. CDR1 SGDLS and CDR2 YYNGEE come from the germline V gene. The CDR3 sequence: CASSAYTTGGTEAFF. Written as DNA, the CDR3 is TGTGCCAGCAGCGCCTATACAACAGGGGGCACTGAAGCTTTCTTT. Filled out from reference TRBV9 and TRBJ1-1, the complete variable domain reads DSGVTQTPKHLITATGQRVTLRCSPRSGDLSVYWYQQSLDQGLQFLIQYYNGEERAKGNILERFSAQQFPDLHSELNLSSLELGDSALYFCASSAYTTGGTEAFFGQGTRLTVV.

The CDR3 DNA reads TGCGCCAGCAGCCAAGGTCTCCTCGACGAGCAGTACTTC. This translates into CASSQGLLDEQYF. This chain connects TRBV4-3 to TRBJ2-7; D is uncertain. This CDR3 comprises 13 residues. V lost 1 base and J 5 bases, leaving 9 bases between the germline ends. CDR1 is LGHNA and CDR2 is YSLEER in the germline V gene.

The chain employs TRBV2 and TRBJ2-6, with a tentative D call TRBD1 (6 bases). V lost 5 bases to trimming and J lost 4 bases, with 18 bases between them. Germline-derived CDR1 and CDR2 are SNHLY and FYNNEI. CDR3 length: 17 amino acids. As DNA, the CDR3 is TGTGCCAGCAGTACAATCCAGACAGGCACCGGGGCCAACGTCCTGACTTTC. It codes for CASSTIQTGTGANVLTF.

This chain links TRBV7-9 with TRBJ1-2, with D hard to call. Germline V gives CDR1 SEHNR, CDR2 FQNEAQ (reference sequence). The CDR3 has 16 residues. Trimming cost V 5 bases and J 4 bases, with 20 bases left between them. The CDR3 DNA follows: TGTGCCAGCAGCCTCCCTTGGACGGGTACGCGCTATGGCTACACCTTC. This codes for CASSLPWTGTRYGYTF.

The chain uses TRBV18 and TRBJ2-7; D gene uncertain. Germline V gene sequence: CDR1 KGHSH, CDR2 LQKENI. The germline V and J ends were trimmed by 6 bases and 6 bases, with 15 bases remaining between them. The CDR3 totals 13 residues. The CDR3 DNA follows: TGTGCCAGCTCCTCAGTTCAGGCTGGCGAGCAGTACTTC. The encoded protein is CASSSVQAGEQYF.